What follows is one T cell receptor (beta chain) and its context. These data belong to a study of control samples from healthy donors and cancer patients. Sequenced by immunoSEQ multiplex PCR; TCRdb stores in-frame clones only, minus some. This table has 150,000 to 200,000 clones, 91% appearing once. The CDR3 loop spans 15 amino acids. Trimming removed 0 bases from V and 0 bases from J, with 9 bases in between. The germline CDR1 and CDR2 sequences are SGHRS and YFSETQ. The chain carries TRBV5-1 and TRBJ1-1; tentatively, D is TRBD1 (6 bases). The source of this sequence is a woman in her twenties or thirties in good health. The sample consisted of blood. The CDR3 DNA follows: TGCGCCAGCAGCTTGGGACAGGTCCTGAACACTGAAGCTTTCTTT. Translation: CASSLGQVLNTEAFF.